This T cell receptor beta chain appears in the sequencing data of a study of long-term antiretroviral therapy in people with HIV. A v3.0 immunoSEQ assay was performed at survey level. The data were produced by immunoSEQ multiplex PCR, yet TCRdb's version contains in-frame clones alone and is incomplete. The sample has 20,000 to 25,000 clones, around 84% seen once. Study-wide results and caveats: CDR3 length ranges were narrower in HIV repertoires than in controls.

Worth noting for this clone: Its antigen is unidentified.

The CDR3 runs 16 residues. Germline-derived CDR1 and CDR2 are SGHRS and YFSETQ. J gave up 6 bases and V 4 bases, and 7 bases lay outside the gene matches. The source was unsorted PBMCs, collected 1.3 years after starting antiretroviral therapy. J is TRBJ2-7 and V is TRBV5-1; 16 bases match TRBD2. This TCR was sampled from a man aged 55 to 70 with HIV. As DNA, the CDR3 is TGCGCCAGCAGCACGGGACTAGCGGGGGGGCTTGGCGAGCAGTACTTC. Translating gives CASSTGLAGGLGEQYF. The whole variable domain, remainder taken from reference TRBV5-1 and TRBJ2-7, is KAGVTQTPRYLIKTRGQQVTLSCSPISGHRSVSWYQQTPGQGLQFLFEYFSETQRNKGNFPGRFSGRQFSNSRSEMNVSTLELGDSALYLCASSTGLAGGLGEQYFGPGTRLTVT.